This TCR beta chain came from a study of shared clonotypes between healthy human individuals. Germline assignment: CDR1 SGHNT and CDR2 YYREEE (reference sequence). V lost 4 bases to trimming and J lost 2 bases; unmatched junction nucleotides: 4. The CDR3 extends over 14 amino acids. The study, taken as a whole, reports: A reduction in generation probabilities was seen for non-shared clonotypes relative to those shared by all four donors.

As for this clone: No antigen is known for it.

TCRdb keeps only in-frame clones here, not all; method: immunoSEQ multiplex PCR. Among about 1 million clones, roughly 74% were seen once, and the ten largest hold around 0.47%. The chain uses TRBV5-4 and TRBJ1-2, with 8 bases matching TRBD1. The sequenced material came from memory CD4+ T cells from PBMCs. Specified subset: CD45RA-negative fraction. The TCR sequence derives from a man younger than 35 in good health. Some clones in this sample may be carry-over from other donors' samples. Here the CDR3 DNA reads TGTGCCAGCAGCCTTCGACAGGGGAACTATGGCTACACCTTC. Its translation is CASSLRQGNYGYTF. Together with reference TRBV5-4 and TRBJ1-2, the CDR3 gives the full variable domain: ETGVTQSPTHLIKTRGQQVTLRCSSQSGHNTVSWYQQALGQGPQFIFQYYREEENGRGNFPPRFSGLQFPNYSSELNVNALELDDSALYLCASSLRQGNYGYTFGSGTRLTVV.